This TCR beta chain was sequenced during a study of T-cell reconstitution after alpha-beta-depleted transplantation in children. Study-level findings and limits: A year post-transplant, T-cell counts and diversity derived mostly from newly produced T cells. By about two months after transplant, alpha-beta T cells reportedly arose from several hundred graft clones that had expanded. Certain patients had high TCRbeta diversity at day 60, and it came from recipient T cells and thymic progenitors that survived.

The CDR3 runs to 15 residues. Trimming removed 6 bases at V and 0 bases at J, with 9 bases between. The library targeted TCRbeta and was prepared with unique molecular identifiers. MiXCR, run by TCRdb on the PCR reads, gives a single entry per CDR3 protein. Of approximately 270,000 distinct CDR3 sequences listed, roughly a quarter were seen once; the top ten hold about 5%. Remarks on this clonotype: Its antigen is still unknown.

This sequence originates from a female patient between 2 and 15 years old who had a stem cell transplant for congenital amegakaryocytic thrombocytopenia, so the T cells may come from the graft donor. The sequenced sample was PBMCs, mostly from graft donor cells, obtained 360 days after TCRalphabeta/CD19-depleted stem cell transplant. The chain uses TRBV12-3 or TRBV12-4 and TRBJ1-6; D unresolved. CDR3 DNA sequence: TGTGCCAGCAGACCGAGAAGCTCCTATAATTCACCCCTCCACTTT. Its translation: CASRPRSSYNSPLHF.